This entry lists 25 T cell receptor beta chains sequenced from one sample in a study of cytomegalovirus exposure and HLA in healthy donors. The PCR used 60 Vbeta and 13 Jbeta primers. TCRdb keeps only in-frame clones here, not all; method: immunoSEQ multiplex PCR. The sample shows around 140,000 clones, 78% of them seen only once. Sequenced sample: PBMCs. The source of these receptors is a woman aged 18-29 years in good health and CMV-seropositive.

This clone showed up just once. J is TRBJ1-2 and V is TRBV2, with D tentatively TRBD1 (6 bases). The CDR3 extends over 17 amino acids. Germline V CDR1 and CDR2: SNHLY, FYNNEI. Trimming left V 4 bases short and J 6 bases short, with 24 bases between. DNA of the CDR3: TGTGCCAGCAGTGGCGAAAGGGGGGGCCGGGGGGTCGATGGCTACACCTTC. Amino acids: CASSGERGGRGVDGYTF.

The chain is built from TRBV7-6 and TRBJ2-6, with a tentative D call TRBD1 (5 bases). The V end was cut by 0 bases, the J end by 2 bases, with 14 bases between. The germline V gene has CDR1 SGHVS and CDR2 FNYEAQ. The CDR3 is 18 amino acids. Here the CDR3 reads CASSLARAREPGANVLTF. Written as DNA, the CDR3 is TGTGCCAGCAGCTTAGCCAGGGCACGCGAGCCTGGGGCCAACGTCCTGACTTTC.

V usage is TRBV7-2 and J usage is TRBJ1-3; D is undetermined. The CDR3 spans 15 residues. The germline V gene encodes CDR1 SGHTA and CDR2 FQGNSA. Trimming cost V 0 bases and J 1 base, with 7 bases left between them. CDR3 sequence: CASSLAVVSGNTIYF. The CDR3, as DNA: TGTGCCAGCAGCTTAGCGGTAGTATCTGGAAACACCATATATTTT.

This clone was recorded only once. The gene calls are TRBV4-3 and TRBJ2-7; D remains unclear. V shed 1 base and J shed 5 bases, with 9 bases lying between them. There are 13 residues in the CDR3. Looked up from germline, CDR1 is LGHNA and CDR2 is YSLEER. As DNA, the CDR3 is TGCGCCAGCAGCCAAGGGCTGGGCAACGAGCAGTACTTC. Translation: CASSQGLGNEQYF.

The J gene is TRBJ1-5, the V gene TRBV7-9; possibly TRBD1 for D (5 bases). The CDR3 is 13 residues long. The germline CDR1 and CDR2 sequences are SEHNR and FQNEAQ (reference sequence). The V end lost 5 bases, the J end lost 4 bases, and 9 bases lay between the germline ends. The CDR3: CASSLDSNQPQHF. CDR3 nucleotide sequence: TGTGCCAGCAGCCTCGACAGTAATCAGCCCCAGCATTTT.

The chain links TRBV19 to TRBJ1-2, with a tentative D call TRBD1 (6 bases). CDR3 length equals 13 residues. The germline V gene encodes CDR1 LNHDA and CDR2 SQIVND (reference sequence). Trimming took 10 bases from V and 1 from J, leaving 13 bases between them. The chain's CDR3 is CATHGQINYGYTF. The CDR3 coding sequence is TGTGCCACTCACGGACAGATTAACTATGGCTACACCTTC.

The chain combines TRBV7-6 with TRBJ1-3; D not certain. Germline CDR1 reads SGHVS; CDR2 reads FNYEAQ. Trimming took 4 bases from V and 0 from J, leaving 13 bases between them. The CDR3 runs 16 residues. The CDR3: CASSSPPSGSGNTIYF. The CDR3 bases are TGTGCCAGCAGCTCCCCCCCCAGTGGCTCTGGAAACACCATATATTTT.

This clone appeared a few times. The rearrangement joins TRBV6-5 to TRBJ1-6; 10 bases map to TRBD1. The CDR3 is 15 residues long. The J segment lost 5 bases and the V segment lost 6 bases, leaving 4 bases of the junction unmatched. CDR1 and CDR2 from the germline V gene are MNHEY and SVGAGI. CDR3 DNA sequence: TGTGCCAGCAGAAGGACAGGGGGAAATAATTCACCCCTCCACTTT. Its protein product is CASRRTGGNNSPLHF.

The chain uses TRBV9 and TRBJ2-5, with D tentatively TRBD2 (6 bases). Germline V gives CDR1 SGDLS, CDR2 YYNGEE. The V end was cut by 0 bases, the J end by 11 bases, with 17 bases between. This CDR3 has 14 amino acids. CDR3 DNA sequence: TGTGCCAGCAGCGTAGACGCATCGGAGGGATGGCAGTACTTC. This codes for CASSVDASEGWQYF.

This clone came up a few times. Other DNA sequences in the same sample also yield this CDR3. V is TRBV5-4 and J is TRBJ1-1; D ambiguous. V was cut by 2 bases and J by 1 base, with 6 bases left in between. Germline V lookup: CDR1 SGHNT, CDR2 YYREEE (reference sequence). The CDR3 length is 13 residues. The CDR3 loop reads CASSFRGNTEAFF. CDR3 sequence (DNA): TGTGCCAGCAGCTTCAGAGGGAACACTGAAGCTTTCTTT.

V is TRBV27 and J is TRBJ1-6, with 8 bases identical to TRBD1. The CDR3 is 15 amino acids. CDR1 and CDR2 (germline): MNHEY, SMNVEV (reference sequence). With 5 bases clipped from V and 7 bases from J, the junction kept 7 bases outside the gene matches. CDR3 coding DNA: TGTGCCAGCAGTCCCAGGGGGCTTGGAAATTCACCCCTCCACTTT. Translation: CASSPRGLGNSPLHF.

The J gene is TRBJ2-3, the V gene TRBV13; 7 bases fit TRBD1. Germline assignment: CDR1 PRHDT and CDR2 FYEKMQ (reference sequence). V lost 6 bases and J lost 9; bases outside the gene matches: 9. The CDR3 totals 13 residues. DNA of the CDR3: TGTGCCAGCAGTTCCGGGACAGAAAAAACGCAGTATTTT. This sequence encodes CASSSGTEKTQYF.

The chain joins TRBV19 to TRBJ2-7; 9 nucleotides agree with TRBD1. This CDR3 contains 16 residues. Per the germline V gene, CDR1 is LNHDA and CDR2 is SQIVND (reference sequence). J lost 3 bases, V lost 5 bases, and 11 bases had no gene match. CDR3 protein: CASSPHGTGRDYEQYF. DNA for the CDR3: TGTGCCAGTAGTCCGCACGGGACAGGGAGGGACTACGAGCAGTACTTC.

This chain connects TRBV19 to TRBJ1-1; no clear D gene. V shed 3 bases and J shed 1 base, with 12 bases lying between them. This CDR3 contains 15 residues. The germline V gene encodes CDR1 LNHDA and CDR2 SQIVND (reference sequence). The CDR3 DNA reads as TGTGCCAGTAGTATGTTGGGAGGGCAGAACACTGAAGCTTTCTTT. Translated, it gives CASSMLGGQNTEAFF.

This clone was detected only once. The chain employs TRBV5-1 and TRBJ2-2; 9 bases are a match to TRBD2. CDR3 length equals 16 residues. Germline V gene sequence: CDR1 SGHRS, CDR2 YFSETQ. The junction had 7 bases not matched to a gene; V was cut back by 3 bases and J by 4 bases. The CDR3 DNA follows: TGCGCCAGCAGCTCCCCCGGGACTAGCATCACCGGGGAGCTGTTTTTT. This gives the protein CASSSPGTSITGELFF. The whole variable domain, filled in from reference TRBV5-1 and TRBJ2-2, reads KAGVTQTPRYLIKTRGQQVTLSCSPISGHRSVSWYQQTPGQGLQFLFEYFSETQRNKGNFPGRFSGRQFSNSRSEMNVSTLELGDSALYLCASSSPGTSITGELFFGEGSRLTVL.

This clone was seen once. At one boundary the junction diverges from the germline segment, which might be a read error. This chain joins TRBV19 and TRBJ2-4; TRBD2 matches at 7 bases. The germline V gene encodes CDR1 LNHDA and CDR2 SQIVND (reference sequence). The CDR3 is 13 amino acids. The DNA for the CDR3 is TGTGCCAGTAGTAGGGAGGGTGGCAGGGTGGTGGACTTC. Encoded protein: CASSREGGRVVDF. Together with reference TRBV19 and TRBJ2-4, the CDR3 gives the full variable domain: DGGITQSPKYLFRKEGQNVTLSCEQNLNHDAMYWYRQDPGQGLRLIYYSQIVNDFQKGDIAEGYSVSREKKESFPLTVTSAQKNPTAFYLCASSREGGRVVDFGAGTRLSVL.

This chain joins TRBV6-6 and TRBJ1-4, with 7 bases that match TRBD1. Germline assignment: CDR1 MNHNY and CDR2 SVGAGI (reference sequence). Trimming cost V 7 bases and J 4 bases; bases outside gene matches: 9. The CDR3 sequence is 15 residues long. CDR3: CASTQLGTVNEKLFF. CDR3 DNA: TGTGCCAGCACCCAATTAGGGACAGTTAATGAAAAACTGTTTTTT.

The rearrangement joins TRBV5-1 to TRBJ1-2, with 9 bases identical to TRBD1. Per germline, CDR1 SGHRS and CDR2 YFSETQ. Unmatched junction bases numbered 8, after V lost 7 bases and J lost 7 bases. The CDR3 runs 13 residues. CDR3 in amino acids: CASGRDREGGYTF. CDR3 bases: TGCGCCAGCGGTCGGGACAGGGAAGGTGGCTACACCTTC.

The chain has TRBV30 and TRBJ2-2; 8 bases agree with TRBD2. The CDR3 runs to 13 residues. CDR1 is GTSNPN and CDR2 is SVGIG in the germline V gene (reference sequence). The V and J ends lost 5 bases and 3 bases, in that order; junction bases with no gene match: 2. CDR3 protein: CAWRGGYTGELFF. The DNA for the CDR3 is TGTGCCTGGCGGGGGGGTTACACCGGGGAGCTGTTTTTT.

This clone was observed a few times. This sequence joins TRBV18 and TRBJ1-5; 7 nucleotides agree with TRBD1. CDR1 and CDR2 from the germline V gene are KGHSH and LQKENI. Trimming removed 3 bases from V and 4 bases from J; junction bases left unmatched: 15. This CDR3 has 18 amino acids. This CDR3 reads CASSPRLTLGQTNQPQHF. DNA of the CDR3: TGTGCCAGCTCACCGCGACTAACCCTGGGACAGACAAATCAGCCCCAGCATTTT.

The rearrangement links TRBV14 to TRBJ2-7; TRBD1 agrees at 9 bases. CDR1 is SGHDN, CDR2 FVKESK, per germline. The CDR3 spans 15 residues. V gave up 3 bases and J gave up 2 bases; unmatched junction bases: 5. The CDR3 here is CASSQARDRAYEQYF. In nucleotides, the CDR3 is TGTGCCAGCAGCCAGGCCCGGGACAGGGCCTACGAGCAGTACTTC.

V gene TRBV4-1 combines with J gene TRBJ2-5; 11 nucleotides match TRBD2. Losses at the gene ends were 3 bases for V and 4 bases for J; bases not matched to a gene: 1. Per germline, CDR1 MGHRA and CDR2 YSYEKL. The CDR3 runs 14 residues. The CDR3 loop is CASSHTSGGETQYF. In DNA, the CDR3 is TGCGCCAGCAGCCACACTAGCGGGGGAGAGACCCAGTACTTC.

In DNA form, the CDR3 reads TGTGCCAGCAGTGTTCGGACAGGGGCGGACACTGAAGCTTTCTTT. Translating gives CASSVRTGADTEAFF. The chain uses TRBV6-1 and TRBJ1-1; 9 bases map to TRBD1. The CDR3 is 15 residues long. J lost 3 bases, V lost 4 bases, and 6 bases had no gene match. Germline lookup yields CDR1 MNHNS and CDR2 SASEGT.

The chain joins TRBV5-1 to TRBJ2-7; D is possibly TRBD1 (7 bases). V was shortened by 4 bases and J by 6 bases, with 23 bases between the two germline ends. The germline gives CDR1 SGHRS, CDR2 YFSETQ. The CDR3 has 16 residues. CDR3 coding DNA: TGCGCCAGCAGCCTAGCCCTCCGGCAGGGGGGTTCCGAGCAGTACTTC. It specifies CASSLALRQGGSEQYF. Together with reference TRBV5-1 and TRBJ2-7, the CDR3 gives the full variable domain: KAGVTQTPRYLIKTRGQQVTLSCSPISGHRSVSWYQQTPGQGLQFLFEYFSETQRNKGNFPGRFSGRQFSNSRSEMNVSTLELGDSALYLCASSLALRQGGSEQYFGPGTRLTVT.

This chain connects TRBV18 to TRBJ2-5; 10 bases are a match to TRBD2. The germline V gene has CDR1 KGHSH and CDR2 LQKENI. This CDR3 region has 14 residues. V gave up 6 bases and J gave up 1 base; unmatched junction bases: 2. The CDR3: CASSLAGAQETQYF. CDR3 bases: TGTGCCAGCTCCCTAGCGGGGGCCCAAGAGACCCAGTACTTC.